Following are 25 T cell receptor beta chains from one sample sequenced in a study of T cell responses to AZD1222 COVID-19 vaccine. The method was immunoSEQ multiplex PCR; TCRdb's version includes in-frame clones alone and lacks a portion of them. In the table there are around 150,000 clones, about 90% of which are singletons. The sequences come from peripheral blood, collected on day 0 of AZD1222 vaccination. These receptors were collected from an adult in good health.

V and J are TRBV5-1 and TRBJ2-1, with 13 positions matching TRBD2. V shed 5 bases and J 10 bases; nucleotides not matched to a gene: 6. Germline CDR1 is SGHRS and CDR2 is YFSETQ. This CDR3 is 14 amino acids long. The CDR3 nucleotides are TGCGCCAGCAGTTGGACTAGCGGGAGTAACGAGCAGTTCTTC. This codes for CASSWTSGSNEQFF. Full variable domain (missing parts from reference TRBV5-1 and TRBJ2-1): KAGVTQTPRYLIKTRGQQVTLSCSPISGHRSVSWYQQTPGQGLQFLFEYFSETQRNKGNFPGRFSGRQFSNSRSEMNVSTLELGDSALYLCASSWTSGSNEQFFGPGTRLTVL.

V gene TRBV4-1 combines with J gene TRBJ2-3; TRBD2 aligns across 9 bases. V lost 0 bases, J lost 4 bases, and 8 bases stayed unmatched. The CDR3 totals 17 residues. Germline CDR1 MGHRA, CDR2 YSYEKL. The CDR3 DNA is TGCGCCAGCAGCCAAGATTATAGGACTAGCGTTTCAGATACGCAGTATTTT. It translates to CASSQDYRTSVSDTQYF.

This clone has just a few counts. The chain employs TRBV6-5 and TRBJ1-5, with 8 bases identical to TRBD1. There are 15 residues in the CDR3. CDR1 is MNHEY, CDR2 SVGAGI, per germline. V trimming: 7 bases; J trimming: 0 bases; junction bases outside the gene matches: 5. CDR3 sequence: CASMTGQGSNQPQHF. DNA of the CDR3: TGTGCCAGCATGACAGGACAGGGTAGCAATCAGCCCCAGCATTTT.

In DNA form, the CDR3 reads TGTGCCAGCAGGGGACGGGGTGGCGGGGAGCTGTTTTTT. Translated: CASRGRGGGELFF. The chain links TRBV6-5 to TRBJ2-2; tentatively, D is TRBD1 or TRBD2 (5 bases each). The CDR3 loop spans 13 amino acids. Between the trimmed V and J ends, which lost 6 bases and 7 bases, there was a span of 12 bases. The germline gives CDR1 MNHEY, CDR2 SVGAGI.

The V call is TRBV10-3, the J call TRBJ2-3, with D perhaps TRBD1 or TRBD2 (5 bases each). This CDR3 is built from 16 residues. CDR1 and CDR2 from the germline V gene are ENHRY and SYGVKD. V dropped 10 bases and J dropped 4 bases, with 24 bases sitting between them. This CDR3 reads CASPFCCGGASDTQYF. CDR3 nucleotides: TGTGCCAGCCCGTTTTGTTGTGGGGGAGCCTCAGATACGCAGTATTTT.

The gene calls are TRBV28 and TRBJ2-1, with 10 nucleotides matching TRBD2. Losses at the gene ends were 4 bases for V and 8 bases for J; bases not matched to a gene: 11. CDR3 size: 16 residues. Germline V gives CDR1 MDHEN, CDR2 SYDVKM. The DNA of the CDR3 is TGTGCCAGCAGTTCACAAAGCGGGAGGGCCCTTTATGAGCAGTTCTTC. Translating it yields CASSSQSGRALYEQFF.

The chain couples TRBV14 to TRBJ2-7; 7 bases are a match to TRBD1. V lost 0 bases, J lost 6 bases, and 2 bases stayed unmatched. Germline V gene data show CDR1 as SGHDN and CDR2 as FVKESK. The CDR3 consists of 13 residues. The CDR3 loop is CASSQDRGREQYF. CDR3 DNA: TGTGCCAGCAGCCAAGATAGGGGGCGCGAGCAGTACTTC.

The chain uses TRBV29-1 and TRBJ1-2; maybe TRBD1 (6 bases). Germline CDR1 and CDR2: SQVTM and ANQGSEA. There are 13 residues in the CDR3. The V end lost 5 bases, the J end lost 4 bases, and 14 bases lay between the germline ends. CDR3 nucleotide sequence: TGCAGCGTTACTACGGGACACACCTATGGCTACACCTTC. Its translation: CSVTTGHTYGYTF.

This chain links TRBV15 with TRBJ1-2, with TRBD1 as a possible D gene (5 bases). This CDR3 spans 16 amino acids. Germline V lookup: CDR1 LNHNV, CDR2 YYDKDF (reference sequence). V dropped 0 bases and J dropped 8 bases, with 19 bases sitting between them. For the CDR3, the DNA is TGTGCCACCAGCAGAGATCGGGGCCTCTCAAGAGGGGGCTACACCTTC. The encoded protein is CATSRDRGLSRGGYTF.

This chain links TRBV27 with TRBJ1-6, with TRBD1 identical over 9 bases. CDR3 length: 14 residues. V shed 5 bases and J 7 bases; nucleotides not matched to a gene: 3. The V gene's germline CDR1 is MNHEY and CDR2 SMNVEV (reference sequence). The CDR3 nucleotides read TGTGCCAGCAGTCCGGACAGGGGAAATTCACCCCTCCACTTT. Translation: CASSPDRGNSPLHF.

V gene TRBV5-1 combines with J gene TRBJ2-7; 8 nucleotides align to TRBD2. With V trimmed by 2 bases and J by 7 bases, 5 bases remained unmatched. Germline values: CDR1 SGHRS, CDR2 YFSETQ. CDR3 length equals 13 residues. The CDR3 DNA sequence: TGCGCCAGCAGCTTCGGACGGGAGGGGGAGCAGTACTTC. Translated, it gives CASSFGREGEQYF. Variable domain in full (rest from reference TRBV5-1 and TRBJ2-7): KAGVTQTPRYLIKTRGQQVTLSCSPISGHRSVSWYQQTPGQGLQFLFEYFSETQRNKGNFPGRFSGRQFSNSRSEMNVSTLELGDSALYLCASSFGREGEQYFGPGTRLTVT.

This chain links TRBV9 with TRBJ1-4; D is unresolved. Germline loops: CDR1 SGDLS, CDR2 YYNGEE. Deletions cut 0 bases from V and 4 bases from J, with 10 bases between. The CDR3 totals 15 residues. In nucleotides, the CDR3 is TGTGCCAGCAGCGTAGAAACGCATGTTAATGAAAAACTGTTTTTT. Protein: CASSVETHVNEKLFF.

This clone showed up just once. The rearrangement joins TRBV3-1 (or the pseudogene TRBV3-2) to TRBJ2-1, with 10 bases that match TRBD2. Trimming took 1 base from V and 7 from J; bases not matched to a gene: 7. This CDR3 is 16 amino acids long. In germline, CDR1 is LGHDT, CDR2 YNNKEL (reference sequence). The CDR3 reads CASSQVPAGGPNEQFF. In nucleotides, the CDR3 is TGTGCCAGCAGCCAAGTCCCAGCGGGAGGGCCTAATGAGCAGTTCTTC.

This chain connects TRBV5-4 to TRBJ1-2; D is uncertain. With 4 bases removed from V and 6 bases from J, the gap between germline ends came to 19 bases. The CDR3 consists of 15 residues. Germline assignment: CDR1 SGHNT and CDR2 YYREEE (reference sequence). DNA for the CDR3: TGTGCCAGCAGCCTGTCGGCGGTTAGTCCCGATGGCTACACCTTC. Its protein product is CASSLSAVSPDGYTF.

The chain has TRBV2 and TRBJ2-1, with 7 bases identical to TRBD2. Trimming took 5 bases from V and 4 from J; bases not matched to a gene: 5. Germline CDR1 SNHLY, CDR2 FYNNEI. This CDR3 contains 14 residues. CDR3 protein: CASSHLAEYNEQFF. Written as DNA, the CDR3 is TGTGCCAGCAGTCATCTAGCGGAATACAATGAGCAGTTCTTC.

V gene TRBV28 combines with J gene TRBJ2-7; TRBD1 might be the D (7 bases). The CDR3 loop spans 16 amino acids. V shed 2 bases and J shed 9 bases, with 23 bases lying between them. The V gene's germline CDR1 is MDHEN and CDR2 SYDVKM. Written as DNA, the CDR3 is TGTGCCAGCAGTTTAAGTGCGGGACAGTCCCCTTCGGGGCAGTACTTC. This encodes CASSLSAGQSPSGQYF.

The chain joins TRBV9 to TRBJ2-7; perhaps TRBD2 as D (6 bases). Trimming took off 0 bases at V and 6 bases at J, with 10 bases between the two ends. CDR3 length equals 13 residues. Germline CDR1 and CDR2: SGDLS and YYNGEE. The CDR3 DNA is TGTGCCAGCAGCGTAGCGGGGGTTTCCGAGCAGTACTTC. Translated, it gives CASSVAGVSEQYF.

This clone was seen only once. The chain uses TRBV28 and TRBJ1-6, with TRBD1 as a possible D gene (5 bases). The V gene lost 3 bases and the J gene lost 13 bases, with 19 bases spanning the gap. The CDR3 covers 15 residues. Germline CDR1 MDHEN, CDR2 SYDVKM. The CDR3 region is CASSFAGSDSKPLHF. The CDR3 bases are TGTGCCAGCAGTTTTGCGGGGTCTGACAGTAAGCCCCTCCACTTT.

The V gene is TRBV9, the J gene TRBJ2-1; D ambiguous. Per the germline V gene, CDR1 is SGDLS and CDR2 is YYNGEE. The CDR3 extends over 14 amino acids. Trimming left V 0 bases short and J 9 bases short, with 13 bases between. The CDR3 bases are TGTGCCAGCAGCGTAGAGACCATGCGTGGTGAGCAGTTCTTC. Amino acid sequence: CASSVETMRGEQFF.

V usage is TRBV5-1 and J usage is TRBJ2-3, with TRBD2 matching over 10 bases. The V gene's germline CDR1 is SGHRS and CDR2 YFSETQ. The CDR3 is 19 amino acids. The V gene end was trimmed by 0 bases and the J gene end by 5 bases; junction bases not matched to a gene: 15. DNA for the CDR3: TGCGCCAGCAGCTTGGAGGGAGTGGTTCTAGCGGGAGTTGGAGATACGCAGTATTTT. Its protein is CASSLEGVVLAGVGDTQYF.

The chain uses TRBV6-5 and TRBJ1-1; no reliable D call. Trimming shortened V by 0 bases and J by 5 bases, and 7 bases separated the two germline ends. This CDR3 region has 13 residues. From germline, CDR1 is MNHEY and CDR2 SVGAGI. The CDR3 here is CASSYSTGTEAFF. CDR3 in DNA: TGTGCCAGCAGTTACTCGACGGGGACTGAAGCTTTCTTT.

The rearrangement joins TRBV11-2 to TRBJ2-7; 8 bases are shared with TRBD2. Germline V gives CDR1 SGHAT, CDR2 FQNNGV. The CDR3 totals 14 residues. V shed 3 bases and J 5 bases; nucleotides not matched to a gene: 6. DNA of the CDR3: TGTGCCAGCAGCTTCAGCGGGGGCAAGGACGAGCAGTACTTC. Encoded protein: CASSFSGGKDEQYF.

This chain uses TRBV6-2 or TRBV6-3 with TRBJ1-1; a weak D match, TRBD1 (5 bases). Trimming pared 4 bases from V and 3 bases from J, leaving 15 bases between. Germline V gene lookup returns CDR1 MNHEY and CDR2 SVGEGT. This CDR3 spans 15 amino acids. The CDR3 DNA reads TGTGCCAGCAGTTCCGGGGGGGTTGTCGACACTGAAGCTTTCTTT. The encoded protein is CASSSGGVVDTEAFF.

The J gene is TRBJ2-2, the V gene TRBV3-1 (or the pseudogene TRBV3-2); D gene uncertain. The CDR3 contains 13 residues. Germline loops: CDR1 LGHDT, CDR2 YNNKEL (reference sequence). V was shortened by 1 base and J by 7 bases, with 7 bases between the two germline ends. CDR3 coding DNA: TGTGCCAGCAGCCAAGTTTGGGGCGGGGAGCTGTTTTTT. This sequence encodes CASSQVWGGELFF.

In nucleotides, the CDR3 is TGTGCCAGCAGCCAGGAGGGACTAGCGGGAGGTGAGGATGAGCAGTTCTTC. Its protein product is CASSQEGLAGGEDEQFF. The chain has TRBV14 and TRBJ2-1; 15 bases align to TRBD2. V shed 3 bases and J 8 bases; nucleotides not matched to a gene: 8. This CDR3 has 17 amino acids. Germline V lookup: CDR1 SGHDN, CDR2 FVKESK.